This TCR beta chain comes out of a study of CD8+CD57+ T cells in acquired aplastic anemia. Study-wide results and limits: CD8+ Simpson's diversity did not differ significantly between patients and controls.

Details on this clonotype: Its antigen is unknown.

TCR beta VDJ and CDR3 were profiled, and genomic DNA was the template. TCRdb re-derived calls from the reads in MiXCR, one entry per CDR3 protein. The sample has 89,000 or so distinct CDR3 sequences; less than 75% are singletons. Germline CDR1 reads DFQATT; CDR2 reads SNEGSKA (reference sequence). Trimming left V 5 bases short and J 3 bases short, with 5 bases between. The CDR3 sequence is 11 residues long. Whoever was chosen for sequencing had shown CD8+CD57+ cell expansion by flow cytometry. V is TRBV20-1 and J is TRBJ1-3, with D hard to call. The sequence was collected from a human donor with aplastic anemia. The sequencing sample was made of sorted CD4+, CD8+, or CD8+CD57+ T cells (not recorded which) from PBMCs. The DNA for the CDR3 is TGCAGTGCTGAGGGTGGAAACACCATATATTTT. Its protein is CSAEGGNTIYF.